This entry features one T cell receptor beta chain sequence. Assay: immunoSEQ multiplex PCR; the TCRdb copy retains only in-frame clones and omits some. The table shows about 150,000 clones, with 80% to 95% occurring only once. This sample stems from a study of T cell responses to AZD1222 COVID-19 vaccine. The CDR3 is made up of 15 amino acids. The junction had 10 bases not matched to a gene; V was cut back by 3 bases and J by 8 bases. Looked up from germline, CDR1 is SGHTA and CDR2 is FQGNSA. V is TRBV7-2 and J is TRBJ2-1; 7 bases fit TRBD2. The source is an adult in good health. Sequenced material: peripheral blood, taken on day 0 of AZD1222 vaccination. The CDR3 nucleotides read TGTGCCAGCAGCTTCGGTGGGGGGGGGAGCTATGAGCAGTTCTTC. It encodes CASSFGGGGSYEQFF. The full variable domain, with the rest looked up from reference TRBV7-2 and TRBJ2-1, is GAGVSQSPSNKVTEKGKDVELRCDPISGHTALYWYRQSLGQGLEFLIYFQGNSAPDKSGLPSDRFSAERTGGSVSTLTIQRTQQEDSAVYLCASSFGGGGSYEQFFGPGTRLTVL.